The clone carrying this TCR beta chain was detected ten times or more. Its antigen remains unknown. The sample is drawn from a study of T cells after yellow fever vaccination. On the study more broadly: Low-cell-number fractions underwent preparation using SMART-Seq v4 Ultra Low Input. Study-wide findings and caveats: Most primary-vaccination clones reappeared after the booster (about 96% CD4, around 88% CD8).

TCRdb re-analysed the 5' RACE reads in MiXCR, keeping a single row per CDR3 protein. The table lists 350,000 or so distinct CDR3 sequences, less than 9.5% of them singletons. Germline loops: CDR1 MGHRA, CDR2 YSYEKL. The CDR3 has 14 residues. Trimming left V 4 bases short and J 2 bases short, with 12 bases between. This TCR was recovered from a young man who received the YFV17D yellow fever vaccine. The sequencing used PBMCs, collected 45 days after the first yellow fever vaccination. This chain links TRBV4-1 with TRBJ2-7; a possible D gene is TRBD2 (6 bases). The CDR3 sequence: CASSPGGGPYEQYF. As DNA, the CDR3 is TGCGCCAGCAGCCCCGGGGGTGGGCCCTACGAGCAGTACTTC.